Listed here is a single T cell receptor beta chain. Its recognized antigen is unknown. No base-level quality is on record; no much larger clone is a single base apart. This specimen belongs to a study of blood T cells in healthy people across ages (dated by TCRdb to 2015 to 2017). Broadly, across the study: In model experiments, roughly one uniquely barcoded TCR beta cDNA molecule per two T cells was captured by template switching. Two additional independent replicas of 1 million unique cDNA reads from the same blood draw were analyzed for two donors (one aged 18 to 29 and one aged 80 or older). The study measured age-related changes in TCR beta repertoire diversity using deep sequencing normalized with unique cDNA molecular identifiers. The donors were split into four age groups: young (average about 15 years), middle-aged (39), aged (roughly 60) and long-lived (roughly 80). To avoid experimental bias, donors of different ages were randomly spread across the sequencing lanes.

Donors were approximately 42 systemically healthy Caucasian individuals from Russia aged roughly 6 to 95 years. Each donor gave 8 to 10 milliliters of peripheral blood, collected into EDTA-treated Vacutainer tubes. PBMCs were isolated by Ficoll-Paque density-gradient centrifugation, with at least 7 million obtained per sample. Trizol reagent was used to extract total RNA from the PBMCs, yielding at least 6 micrograms per sample. For every donor, flow cytometry on a PBMC aliquot measured the percentage of naive CD45RAhigh/CD27high T cells. CDR1 and CDR2 are drawn from the germline V gene (reference sequence): SEHNR, FQNEAQ. Trimming accounts for 0 bases at V and 8 bases at J, while the number of junction bases matched to no gene is 11. From cysteine to phenylalanine, the CDR3 is 17 amino acids long. Left in the record is the CDR3 DNA by itself, 51 bases read in frame from the first base. What the authors observed across the whole study: Observed TCR beta diversity per million T cells fell roughly linearly with age, and a significant reduction was already apparent by age approximately 41. Since profiling was done on bulk unsorted PBMCs, naive and antigen-experienced compartments could not be conclusively compared. The long-lived group showed more naive CD4+ T cells, fewer expanded clones and increased TCR diversity than the aged group, suggesting age selection. The CMV infection status of donors was not known, potentially confounding age-related changes in expanded clonotypes. Estimates of total diversity based on one million sequenced T cells were regarded as lower bounds and as underestimates. There was a strong correlation between observed TCR beta diversity and the percentage of naive T cells measured by flow cytometry.

The library was obtained by 5' RACE. This sample was sequenced with an Illumina HiSeq 2500. A second 7 to 11 cycle PCR used a sample-barcoded 5' primer and a J-beta primer mix. Each TCR beta cDNA molecule received a unique molecular identifier from a template-switch 5' adaptor carrying 12 random nucleotides. Each sample yielded at least 3 million CDR3-containing paired-end reads. The Mint cDNA synthesis kit, primed by a TRBC-specific oligonucleotide, was used to synthesize first-strand cDNA from all RNA. All cDNA was treated with uracil-DNA glycosylase and then went through a first 18-cycle PCR with the universal primers M1SS and BC2_uni_R. The source study handled its data this way. Normalization of each sample was performed by random selection of 1 million high-quality reads, each carrying a distinct molecular identifier. Reads sharing molecular identifiers were discarded rather than binned into consensus sequences. MiTCR, with a Q25 quality threshold and the strictest error-elimination algorithm, was used for CDR3 identification, clonotype clustering and error correction. A nonparametric unseen species model with Euler transformation was used to estimate a lower bound on total TCR beta diversity. TCRdb cleaned the public reads at Q25 with fastp, built clones with MiXCR and kept in-frame beta chains. Rows with one shared CDR3 protein collapse into an entry with the most common genes and DNA. TCRdb's processing, not the authors' own work, is the source of the V and J calls. This sample is represented by roughly 1,300,000 distinct CDR3 sequences; approximately 59% of them were singletons. Over 6.5% of the sample goes to the ten largest clones.

Sequences were obtained from blood. The receptor's source is a man between 18 and 35 years old in good health. Recombination linked TRBV7-9 to TRBJ2-1; 9 bases in the junction line up with TRBD2. The CDR3 corresponds to CASSLAAGGLHVDEQFF. The nucleotide sequence is TGTGCCAGCAGCTTAGCAGCGGGGGGACTACACGTAGATGAGCAGTTCTTC.